These T cell receptor beta chains were read from a single sample in a study of T cell responses to AZD1222 COVID-19 vaccine. TCRdb's copy holds only in-frame clones and misses some; the assay was immunoSEQ multiplex PCR. Of under 130,000 clones in the sample, around nine tenths are singletons; the top ten hold approximately 20%. The input for sequencing was peripheral blood, taken on day 0 of AZD1222 vaccination. These receptors originate from an adult in good health. CDR3s include the opening cysteine and the closing phenylalanine or tryptophan. Fields, in order: D gene, V gene, CDR3 protein. The D gene is left open where the match is weak.

TRBD2,TRBV7-6,CASSPRSGVGTDTQYF
.,TRBV7-6,CASSLARWGSNYGYTF
.,TRBV13,CASSLGGFWTEAFF
.,TRBV28,CASRPTGTVNEKLFF
.,TRBV19,CASSIPQNTGELFF
.,TRBV7-8,CASSLGGTLYGYTF
.,TRBV5-4,CASSLELQGYNEQFF
.,TRBV18,CASSQTSGDNSPLHF
.,TRBV6-2/TRBV6-3,CASSRPGPLNTEAFF
.,TRBV29-1,CSVLDLYNEQFF
.,TRBV6-5,CASSHGALEAFF
TRBD2,TRBV11-2,CASSPLGGEREGWETQYF
.,TRBV2,CASGNFAGGDEKLFF
.,TRBV11-2,CASSLQASNEKLFF
.,TRBV5-1,CASSAGFMDYGYTF
.,TRBV4-2,CASSPPLADTQYF
TRBD1,TRBV3-1/TRBV3-2,CASRRGLDYEQYF
.,TRBV4-3,CASSQDGGPRSGNTIYF
.,TRBV5-1,CASSLGGTQETQYF
.,TRBV19,CATHRGGPTDTQYF
.,TRBV6-2/TRBV6-3,CASSPYTDTQYF
TRBD1,TRBV7-2,CASSLTGGVTEAFF
.,TRBV4-1,CASSQGEGGRNTIYF
.,TRBV28,CASSFTGSIPTGELFF
.,TRBV12-3/TRBV12-4,CASSSRTDTEAFF
TRBD1,TRBV9,CASGGQGVVTGELFF
.,TRBV25-1,CASSETAYSGNTIYF
.,TRBV18,CASSPRGETYEQYF
TRBD1,TRBV29-1,CSAADRVYEQYF
.,TRBV12-3/TRBV12-4,CASSFTDVAQHF
.,TRBV19,CASMGGYTEAFF
.,TRBV28,CASRLSFFVGWETQYF
TRBD1,TRBV7-2,CASSIARGQGTQYF
.,TRBV10-3,CAIRALREETQYF
TRBD1,TRBV16,CASSGQGAQTYEQYF
.,TRBV19,CASSMQGEGTAEQYF
TRBD2,TRBV30,CAWGGRTSGNEQYF
.,TRBV7-9,CASSSQPVGSGNTIYF
TRBD2,TRBV6-5,CASSYRRSTSVDEQYF
.,TRBV7-2,CASSLPGPYNEQFF